This TCR beta chain derives from a study of graft-versus-host responses after intestinal transplantation. J gave up 7 bases and V 8 bases, and 7 bases lay outside the gene matches. Germline CDR1 and CDR2: SQVTM and ANQGSEA. The CDR3 totals 12 residues. TCRdb's copy holds only in-frame clones and misses some; the assay was immunoSEQ multiplex PCR. The table lists around 20,000 clones, approximately 92% of them singletons, with 43% in the top ten. The V and J genes are TRBV29-1 and TRBJ2-2, with 7 bases aligning to TRBD1. This receptor was identified in a human patient who received an intestinal transplant, so some T cells may come from the graft donor. Here the sequenced sample was PBMCs, taken about 260 days after intestinal transplant. The CDR3 reads CSPRGWDGELFF. The CDR3 bases are TGCAGCCCCAGGGGGTGGGACGGGGAGCTGTTTTTT.